These 22 T cell receptor beta chains were all obtained from the same sample, sequenced in a study of T cell repertoires in cytomegalovirus infection. TCRdb ran MiXCR on the reads and lists one entry per CDR3 protein. This table has about 210,000 distinct CDR3 sequences, 5% to 8.5% appearing once. The material sequenced was PBMCs. The source of these receptors is a human donor in good health (CMV status not recorded). Some clones in this sample may be carry-over from other donors' samples.

This clonotype was counted at least ten times. The V call is TRBV4-2, the J call TRBJ1-4, with 9 bases that match TRBD1. V lost 4 bases and J lost 4; bases outside the gene matches: 4. Germline V lookup: CDR1 LGHNA, CDR2 YNFKEQ. This CDR3 comprises 15 residues. In DNA form, the CDR3 reads TGTGCCAGCAGCCTCGGGGACAGGGTTAATGAAAAACTGTTTTTT. Translating gives CASSLGDRVNEKLFF.

This clonotype came up many times. The V gene is TRBV6-5, the J gene TRBJ1-6, with D tentatively TRBD1 (5 bases). Trimming cost V 0 bases and J 4 bases, with 16 bases left between them. This CDR3 comprises 18 residues. Germline V gene data show CDR1 as MNHEY and CDR2 as SVGAGI. The CDR3 reads CASSYSRAGPTYNSPLHF. The CDR3, as DNA: TGTGCCAGCAGTTACTCGCGGGCAGGGCCTACTTATAATTCACCCCTCCACTTT.

The chain recombines TRBV24-1 with TRBJ2-1, with 8 nucleotides matching TRBD2. The CDR3 consists of 16 residues. The junction had 13 bases not matched to a gene; V was cut back by 6 bases and J by 7 bases. The germline V gene has CDR1 KGHDR and CDR2 SFDVKD. CDR3 protein: CATSNSGLAGGNEQFF. The DNA of the CDR3 is TGTGCCACCAGTAACTCGGGGCTAGCGGGTGGAAATGAGCAGTTCTTC.

This clonotype was picked up many times. The chain couples TRBV29-1 to TRBJ1-2; maybe TRBD1 (6 bases). V lost 2 bases and J 0 bases, leaving 13 bases between the germline ends. The CDR3 runs to 15 residues. Germline V lookup: CDR1 SQVTM, CDR2 ANQGSEA. The CDR3: CSVEQKGGTNYGYTF. Here the CDR3 DNA reads TGCAGCGTTGAACAGAAGGGGGGAACTAACTATGGCTACACCTTC.

V gene TRBV20-1 combines with J gene TRBJ2-7; D unresolved. Deletions cut 5 bases from V and 0 bases from J, with 14 bases between. Germline V lookup: CDR1 DFQATT, CDR2 SNEGSKA (reference sequence). This CDR3 has 14 residues. This chain's CDR3 is CSAANRRSSYEQYF. DNA of the CDR3: TGCAGTGCTGCCAACAGAAGGAGCTCCTACGAGCAGTACTTC.

V gene TRBV30 combines with J gene TRBJ1-2, with D hard to call. The germline V gene has CDR1 GTSNPN and CDR2 SVGIG (reference sequence). The V gene lost 4 bases and the J gene lost 2 bases, with 11 bases spanning the gap. The CDR3 totals 13 residues. CDR3 in amino acids: CAWNPGRNYGYTF. CDR3 in DNA: TGTGCCTGGAATCCAGGAAGAAACTATGGCTACACCTTC.

This clonotype was detected many times. The chain employs TRBV7-8 and TRBJ1-1; possible D gene TRBD1, 5 bases. The CDR3 runs to 15 residues. Germline-derived CDR1 and CDR2 are SGHVS and FQNEAQ. Trimming pared 1 base from V and 2 bases from J, leaving 11 bases between. The DNA of the CDR3 is TGTGCCAGCAGCTTAGATAGGGGCGGAAACACTGAAGCTTTCTTT. Translated, it gives CASSLDRGGNTEAFF.

This clonotype was recorded at least ten times. The chain is built from TRBV5-5 and TRBJ2-3; a possible D gene is TRBD1 (6 bases). V dropped 3 bases and J dropped 0 bases, with 17 bases sitting between them. CDR1 is SGHKS, CDR2 YYEKEE, per germline (reference sequence). The CDR3 extends over 17 amino acids. The CDR3 DNA reads as TGTGCCAGCAGCTCAGGGGACCGGACCTCTAGCACAGATACGCAGTATTTT. This encodes CASSSGDRTSSTDTQYF.

At least ten counts were recorded for this clonotype. The rearrangement links TRBV6-2 or TRBV6-3 to TRBJ2-2; D is tentatively TRBD1 or TRBD2 (6 bases each). V lost 10 bases to trimming and J lost 5 bases, with 23 bases between them. From germline, CDR1 is MNHEY and CDR2 SVGEGT. This CDR3 spans 16 amino acids. The CDR3 nucleotides read TGTGCCACCAACCGGAGGGGCAGGGGAGATACCGGGGAGCTGTTTTTT. The encoded protein is CATNRRGRGDTGELFF.

This clonotype was detected many times. This sequence joins TRBV29-1 and TRBJ2-3; D not certain. Per germline, CDR1 SQVTM and CDR2 ANQGSEA. This CDR3 is 13 amino acids long. V was shortened by 5 bases and J by 0 bases, with 9 bases between the two germline ends. Here the CDR3 DNA reads TGCAGCGTTCCGGGTGCTAGCACAGATACGCAGTATTTT. It encodes CSVPGASTDTQYF.

Ten or more counts support this clonotype. V gene TRBV6-2 or TRBV6-3 combines with J gene TRBJ2-7; weak D call: TRBD2 (6 bases). Germline values: CDR1 MNHEY, CDR2 SVGEGT. V shed 0 bases and J shed 2 bases, with 8 bases lying between them. This CDR3 has 14 residues. The CDR3 is CASSYSSGAYEQYF. CDR3 DNA sequence: TGTGCCAGCAGTTACTCATCGGGGGCCTACGAGCAGTACTTC.

This clonotype was recorded at least ten times. The V gene is TRBV29-1, the J gene TRBJ2-3; TRBD2 agrees at 14 bases. This CDR3 is 15 amino acids long. Per germline, CDR1 SQVTM and CDR2 ANQGSEA. V lost 6 bases, J lost 2 bases, and 4 bases stayed unmatched. The CDR3 region is CSVGTSGGLTDTQYF. In DNA form, the CDR3 reads TGCAGCGTGGGGACTAGCGGGGGCCTCACAGATACGCAGTATTTT.

This clonotype was seen repeatedly, ten times or more. The chain has TRBV6-1 and TRBJ2-3; D is undetermined. V was clipped by 6 bases and J by 5 bases, with 6 bases between them. CDR3 length equals 11 residues. The germline V gene encodes CDR1 MNHNS and CDR2 SASEGT. The CDR3 spells CASRVGDTQYF. CDR3 DNA: TGTGCCAGCAGGGTTGGAGATACGCAGTATTTT.

This clonotype was detected many times. The V call is TRBV11-2, the J call TRBJ2-1, with 9 nucleotides matching TRBD1. The junction had 8 bases not matched to a gene; V was cut back by 4 bases and J by 4 bases. The germline CDR1 and CDR2 sequences are SGHAT and FQNNGV. The CDR3 contains 16 residues. The CDR3: CASSSNRDRVYNEQFF. CDR3 nucleotides: TGTGCCAGCAGCTCCAACCGGGACAGGGTGTACAATGAGCAGTTCTTC.

This clonotype was seen repeatedly, ten times or more. The chain uses TRBV20-1 and TRBJ1-5; tentatively, D is TRBD1 (6 bases). CDR1 DFQATT and CDR2 SNEGSKA come from the germline V gene (reference sequence). The length of the CDR3 is 17 residues. V was shortened by 0 bases and J by 0 bases, with 15 bases between the two germline ends. CDR3 nucleotide sequence: TGCAGTGCTAGAGACACACGCAGGGGATTTAGCAATCAGCCCCAGCATTTT. It yields the protein CSARDTRRGFSNQPQHF.

J is TRBJ2-7 and V is TRBV6-6; D is unclear. The V gene lost 2 bases and the J gene lost 1 base, with 9 bases spanning the gap. This CDR3 has 14 residues. Germline CDR1 reads MNHNY; CDR2 reads SVGAGI (reference sequence). DNA for the CDR3: TGTGCCAGCAGTTACCCCCAGGATTCCTACGAGCAGTACTTC. This sequence encodes CASSYPQDSYEQYF.

The chain is built from TRBV5-1 and TRBJ2-7; tentative D call: TRBD2 (6 bases). The CDR3 totals 16 residues. From germline, CDR1 is SGHRS and CDR2 YFSETQ. Between the trimmed V and J ends, which lost 0 bases and 5 bases, there was a span of 18 bases. For the CDR3, the DNA is TGCGCCAGCAGCTTGGGATCGGCGGGGATTCAAGACGAGCAGTACTTC. Its protein is CASSLGSAGIQDEQYF.

At least ten counts were recorded for this clonotype. The chain combines TRBV11-2 with TRBJ1-5; 11 bases map to TRBD1. V lost 0 bases to trimming and J lost 11 bases; unmatched junction nucleotides: 6. The CDR3 sequence is 15 residues long. Germline V lookup: CDR1 SGHAT, CDR2 FQNNGV. This chain's CDR3 is CASSLDRTGGRTQHF. CDR3 coding DNA: TGTGCCAGCAGCTTAGATAGGACAGGGGGCAGGACCCAGCATTTT.

V usage is TRBV20-1 and J usage is TRBJ2-1; TRBD2 agrees at 9 bases. This CDR3 comprises 15 residues. Per germline, CDR1 DFQATT and CDR2 SNEGSKA (reference sequence). Germline trimming cut 6 bases from V and 7 bases from J; bases unmatched to any gene: 13. CDR3 protein: CSAPSGGLARNEQFF. DNA for the CDR3: TGCAGTGCCCCCAGTGGGGGACTAGCCAGGAATGAGCAGTTCTTC.

This clonotype was counted ten times or more. V is TRBV6-5 and J is TRBJ1-1, with 7 bases aligning to TRBD1. The junction had 8 bases not matched to a gene; V was cut back by 2 bases and J by 5 bases. Germline CDR1 reads MNHEY; CDR2 reads SVGAGI. The CDR3 runs to 15 residues. In nucleotides, the CDR3 is TGTGCCAGCAGTTACCTCTCGACACAGGGGACTGAAGCTTTCTTT. This gives the protein CASSYLSTQGTEAFF.

This clonotype was picked up many times. The V gene is TRBV2, the J gene TRBJ2-7; D possibly uses TRBD1 or TRBD2 (5 bases each). V dropped 2 bases and J dropped 5 bases, with 16 bases sitting between them. Germline assignment: CDR1 SNHLY and CDR2 FYNNEI. The CDR3 runs to 15 residues. This chain's CDR3 is CASSESRRGDDEQYF. CDR3 in DNA: TGTGCCAGCAGTGAATCAAGGCGAGGGGACGACGAGCAGTACTTC.

This clonotype was observed many times. This rearrangement joins TRBV7-2 to TRBJ2-7; D tentatively fits TRBD1 or TRBD2 (5 bases each). Germline V lookup: CDR1 SGHTA, CDR2 FQGNSA. Trimming took off 1 base at V and 5 bases at J, with 15 bases between the two ends. This CDR3 has 15 residues. CDR3 amino acids: CASSLVGLRGNEQYF. CDR3 nucleotides: TGTGCCAGCAGCTTAGTCGGCCTACGGGGCAACGAGCAGTACTTC.